The rows below give T cell receptor beta chains drawn from one sample of a study of vaccination and CD4 T cells after COVID-19. Antigens of these TCRs are unknown. MiXCR was run by TCRdb on the PCR reads, yielding one entry per CDR3 protein. The sample carries 15,000 to 25,000 distinct CDR3 sequences, around 46% recorded once. The source was CD4+ T cells from blood, cultured in vitro, collected before SARS-CoV-2 vaccination. The receptors were gathered from a human donor who had recovered from COVID-19. CDR3s include the opening cysteine and the closing phenylalanine or tryptophan. The order of the fields is clone size, V gene, D gene, J gene, CDR3 protein, CDR3 DNA. D genes are given only for firm matches. The size entry is marked missing in some rows and otherwise reads once, few, many or a size class.

once,TRBV11-2,NA,TRBJ1-1,CASSLVPPDGEAFF,TGTGCCAGCAGCTTAGTTCCTCCGGACGGTGAAGCTTTCTTT
few,TRBV5-4,NA,TRBJ2-3,CASSRELAVADTQYF,TGTGCCAGCAGCCGCGAGCTAGCTGTTGCAGATACGCAGTATTTT
NA,TRBV7-2,NA,TRBJ1-6,CASNMTEQNSPLHF,TGTGCCAGCAACATGACCGAACAAAATTCACCCCTCCACTTT
NA,TRBV19,NA,TRBJ2-5,CASSQPRGAGETQYF,TGTGCCAGTAGTCAACCCCGGGGGGCTGGGGAGACCCAGTACTTC
few,TRBV20-1,NA,TRBJ1-1,CSARPVWAEAFF,TGCAGTGCTAGACCAGTTTGGGCTGAAGCTTTCTTT
NA,TRBV24-1,NA,TRBJ2-7,CATSDDLGGYEQYF,TGTGCCACCAGTGATGACCTCGGTGGCTACGAGCAGTACTTC
NA,TRBV7-9,TRBD2,TRBJ2-5,CASSRLAGGLFGTQYF,TGTGCCAGCAGCAGACTAGCGGGAGGTCTTTTCGGGACCCAGTACTTC
NA,TRBV20-1,TRBD2,TRBJ2-7,CSARVLAGGGEQYF,TGCAGTGCTAGAGTACTAGCGGGAGGTGGAGAGCAGTACTTC
NA,TRBV30,NA,TRBJ1-1,CAWSGTWQVSEAFF,TGTGCCTGGAGTGGGACGTGGCAGGTATCGGAAGCTTTCTTT
NA,TRBV28,NA,TRBJ1-5,CASSPTLGVAAQHF,TGTGCCAGCAGCCCAACATTGGGTGTGGCAGCCCAGCATTTT
few,TRBV10-3,NA,TRBJ1-1,CAIRGGRTEAFF,TGTGCCATCAGGGGAGGGAGGACTGAAGCTTTCTTT
few,TRBV27,NA,TRBJ1-6,CASSARDAALHF,TGTGCCAGCAGTGCCCGGGACGCGGCCCTCCACTTT
NA,TRBV20-1,NA,TRBJ1-5,CSARDLGQGPRLSNQPQHF,TGCAGTGCTAGAGATCTTGGGCAGGGGCCCAGGCTTAGCAATCAGCCCCAGCATTTT
NA,TRBV11-2,TRBD2,TRBJ2-1,CASSLDRWTSGSRRNEQFF,TGTGCCAGCAGCTTAGATCGGTGGACTAGCGGGAGTAGGCGCAATGAGCAGTTCTTC
once,TRBV7-9,NA,TRBJ1-5,CASSQEGGAVSNQPQHF,TGTGCCAGCAGCCAAGAAGGAGGGGCAGTGAGCAATCAGCCCCAGCATTTT
NA,TRBV7-9,NA,TRBJ1-1,CASSLEGGLEAFF,TGTGCCAGCAGCTTAGAGGGAGGGCTTGAAGCTTTCTTT
NA,TRBV27,NA,TRBJ2-5,CASLGETQYF,TGTGCCAGTCTCGGGGAGACCCAGTACTTC
NA,TRBV7-9,TRBD1,TRBJ2-4,CASSLRTGKNIQYF,TGTGCCAGCAGCTTAAGGACAGGGAAAAACATTCAGTACTTC
NA,TRBV5-4,TRBD1,TRBJ1-2,CASSETGGGGYTF,TGTGCCAGCAGCGAGACAGGGGGAGGTGGCTACACCTTC
NA,TRBV11-3,TRBD1,TRBJ1-1,CASSSEGAAAFF,TGTGCCAGCAGCTCGGAGGGGGCCGCGGCTTTCTTT
NA,TRBV19,NA,TRBJ1-3,CASSIDREPGNTIYF,TGTGCCAGTAGTATAGACAGGGAACCTGGAAACACCATATATTTT
few,TRBV29-1,NA,TRBJ1-2,CSGRVGGLGGYTF,TGCAGCGGCAGGGTAGGAGGTTTGGGTGGCTACACCTTC
NA,TRBV20-1,NA,TRBJ2-1,CSAVMSSYNEQFF,TGCAGTGCCGTCATGAGCTCCTACAATGAGCAGTTCTTC
NA,TRBV6-2/TRBV6-3,NA,TRBJ1-5,CASSYSLSRLDQPQHF,TGTGCCAGCAGTTACTCGCTTAGCAGGTTGGATCAGCCCCAGCATTTT
NA,TRBV2,NA,TRBJ1-1,CASSEALLGGTEAFF,TGTGCCAGCAGTGAAGCGCTTCTTGGCGGTACTGAAGCTTTCTTT
NA,TRBV24-1,NA,TRBJ1-5,CATSDPGPNQPQHF,TGTGCCACCAGTGACCCGGGACCAAATCAGCCCCAGCATTTT
medium-sized,TRBV27,NA,TRBJ1-1,CASSTRTVTMNTEAFF,TGTGCCAGCAGTACGCGGACGGTTACCATGAACACTGAAGCTTTCTTT
few,TRBV25-1,NA,TRBJ2-5,CASSDRGLGRETQYF,TGTGCCAGCAGTGACAGGGGATTGGGCCGGGAGACCCAGTACTTC
NA,TRBV29-1,NA,TRBJ2-2,CSVGSLSNTGELFF,TGCAGCGTTGGAAGTCTCTCGAACACCGGGGAGCTGTTTTTT
NA,TRBV11-3,NA,TRBJ2-7,CASSPPATYEQYF,TGTGCCAGCAGCCCCCCGGCGACCTACGAGCAGTACTTC
few,TRBV27,TRBD2,TRBJ2-7,CASSPSGGSSYEQYF,TGTGCCAGCAGTCCTAGCGGGGGGAGCTCCTACGAGCAGTACTTC
NA,TRBV6-4,TRBD2,TRBJ2-3,CASSEGRGGTQYF,TGTGCCAGCAGTGAGGGGCGCGGGGGGACGCAGTATTTT
few,TRBV10-3,NA,TRBJ2-5,CAISWDRGETQYF,TGTGCCATCAGTTGGGACCGAGGGGAGACCCAGTACTTC
few,TRBV7-9,NA,TRBJ1-2,CASSPLGGNYGYTF,TGTGCCAGCAGCCCACTGGGAGGGAACTATGGCTACACCTTC
NA,TRBV2,TRBD2,TRBJ2-7,CASRKRLAESYEQYF,TGTGCCAGCAGGAAACGACTAGCGGAGAGCTACGAGCAGTACTTC
NA,TRBV11-3,NA,TRBJ2-2,CASSLILAGELFF,TGTGCCAGCAGCCTGATACTAGCCGGGGAGCTGTTTTTT
NA,TRBV6-2/TRBV6-3,NA,TRBJ2-2,CASTNGFYTGELFF,TGTGCCAGCACCAATGGGTTTTACACCGGGGAGCTGTTTTTT
NA,TRBV7-2,NA,TRBJ1-1,CASSLGGAGATEAFF,TGTGCCAGCAGCTTAGGGGGGGCAGGGGCCACTGAAGCTTTCTTT
few,TRBV7-8,NA,TRBJ1-6,CASSRGGTRNSPLHF,TGTGCCAGCAGCCGGGGCGGGACAAGGAATTCACCCCTCCACTTT
NA,TRBV7-2,TRBD1,TRBJ1-1,CASSSTGSVRTEAFF,TGTGCCAGCAGCTCGACAGGGAGTGTACGCACTGAAGCTTTCTTT
NA,TRBV20-1,NA,TRBJ1-6,CSAREIQGLYNSPLHF,TGCAGTGCTAGAGAAATACAGGGTTTATATAATTCACCCCTCCACTTT
NA,TRBV27,TRBD1,TRBJ2-7,CASSLYRDRLAYEQYF,TGTGCCAGCAGTTTATACCGGGACAGGTTGGCCTACGAGCAGTACTTC
NA,TRBV20-1,NA,TRBJ2-3,CSAEGGRGTDTQYF,TGCAGTGCCGAGGGTGGGCGGGGCACAGATACGCAGTATTTT
few,TRBV27,NA,TRBJ1-2,CASSASRTGIYGYTF,TGTGCCAGCAGTGCCTCCAGGACGGGGATTTATGGCTACACCTTC
NA,TRBV23-1,TRBD2,TRBJ2-5,CASSLSFGGEGETQYF,TGCGCCAGCAGTCTATCCTTCGGGGGGGAGGGAGAGACCCAGTACTTC
NA,TRBV20-1,NA,TRBJ2-3,CSASGDVVDGKAQYF,TGCAGTGCTAGTGGGGATGTAGTAGACGGAAAGGCGCAGTATTTT